These T cell receptor beta chains were read from a single sample in a study of T cells in Graves' hyperthyroidism and ophthalmopathy. TCRdb re-derived calls from the multiplex PCR reads in MiXCR, one entry per CDR3 protein. The sample records roughly 500,000 distinct CDR3 sequences, approximately 24% being singletons. Material for sequencing was blood. These receptors came from a woman aged 25 to 45 with Graves' ophthalmopathy. CDR3s include the opening cysteine and the closing phenylalanine or tryptophan. A D gene is named only where the DNA matches it firmly. The size field is filled for only some rows; it gives once, few, many or a size class.

clone_size | j_call | d_call | v_call | cdr3_aa | cdr3_nt
many | TRBJ1-1 | NA | TRBV10-3 | CAISDRPNTEAFF | TGTGCCATCAGCGACAGGCCTAACACTGAAGCTTTCTTT
many | TRBJ2-6 | NA | TRBV3-1 | CASGWVGANVLTF | TGTGCCAGCGGGTGGGTTGGGGCCAACGTCCTGACTTTC
NA | TRBJ1-2 | NA | TRBV27 | CASGWENYGYTF | TGTGCCAGCGGTTGGGAGAACTATGGCTACACCTTC
NA | TRBJ2-7 | NA | TRBV28 | CASRRQRSYEQYF | TGTGCCAGCAGACGACAGCGGTCCTACGAGCAGTACTTC
many | TRBJ1-1 | TRBD1 | TRBV20-1 | CSASRQGPTEAFF | TGCAGTGCTTCCAGACAGGGACCGACTGAAGCTTTCTTT
NA | TRBJ2-5 | TRBD1 | TRBV12-3/TRBV12-4 | CASSFSGTGFWETQYF | TGTGCCAGCAGTTTTTCCGGGACAGGGTTTTGGGAGACCCAGTACTTC
many | TRBJ2-5 | TRBD2 | TRBV4-2 | CASSQVLAGGRETQYF | TGTGCCAGCAGCCAGGTGCTAGCGGGGGGGCGGGAGACCCAGTACTTC
NA | TRBJ2-7 | TRBD1 | TRBV6-1 | CASSRTGGFSYEQYF | TGTGCCAGCAGTAGGACAGGGGGTTTTTCCTACGAGCAGTACTTC
NA | TRBJ1-1 | NA | TRBV7-3 | CASSLISGGEAFF | TGTGCCAGCAGCTTAATTTCCGGCGGTGAAGCTTTCTTT
many | TRBJ1-5 | TRBD1 | TRBV7-2 | CASSFRDRDNQPQHF | TGTGCCAGCAGCTTTCGGGACAGGGACAATCAGCCCCAGCATTTT
many | TRBJ2-7 | NA | TRBV11-2 | CASSLVSGGAYYEQYF | TGTGCCAGCAGCTTAGTGTCAGGGGGGGCTTACTACGAGCAGTACTTC
many | TRBJ2-7 | NA | TRBV29-1 | CSVVPPGHEQYF | TGCAGCGTTGTACCTCCCGGCCACGAGCAGTACTTC
many | TRBJ1-2 | NA | TRBV10-3 | CAISEAAASYGYTF | TGTGCCATCAGTGAGGCGGCGGCCAGCTATGGCTACACCTTC
many | TRBJ2-2 | NA | TRBV7-2 | CASSLDFYTGELFF | TGTGCCAGCAGCTTAGACTTTTACACCGGGGAGCTGTTTTTT
NA | TRBJ2-7 | NA | TRBV4-1 | CASSQGWAKTSYEQYF | TGCGCCAGCAGCCAAGGGTGGGCTAAAACCTCCTACGAGCAGTACTTC
few | TRBJ2-7 | NA | TRBV19 | CASSLGSELSYEQYF | TGTGCCAGTAGTTTGGGGTCAGAGCTTTCCTACGAGCAGTACTTC
few | TRBJ1-2 | TRBD1 | TRBV27 | CASTPRLGQNYGYTF | TGTGCCAGCACTCCTCGTTTGGGACAGAACTATGGCTACACCTTC
NA | TRBJ1-6 | TRBD1 | TRBV6-5 | CASSYSGGQSPLHF | TGTGCCAGCAGTTACTCAGGGGGCCAGTCACCCCTCCACTTT
many | TRBJ1-1 | TRBD1 | TRBV9 | CASSVGTGSTEAFF | TGTGCCAGCAGCGTAGGGACAGGGTCGACTGAAGCTTTCTTT
many | TRBJ1-2 | NA | TRBV24-1 | CATSDTQGNYGYTF | TGTGCCACCAGTGATACCCAAGGGAACTATGGCTACACCTTC
many | TRBJ2-7 | NA | TRBV3-1 | CASSQGRGPVYEQYF | TGTGCCAGCAGCCAAGGCAGGGGTCCCGTCTACGAGCAGTACTTC
NA | TRBJ2-2 | NA | TRBV12-3/TRBV12-4 | CASRAHWELFF | TGTGCCAGCAGGGCGCACTGGGAGCTGTTTTTT
many | TRBJ2-5 | TRBD1 | TRBV7-2 | CASSFGTGGETQYF | TGTGCCAGCAGCTTTGGGACAGGGGGAGAGACCCAGTACTTC
few | TRBJ2-7 | TRBD1 | TRBV6-1 | CASTGVGTGTGEQYF | TGTGCCAGCACCGGAGTGGGGACAGGGACGGGCGAGCAGTACTTC
many | TRBJ1-5 | TRBD1 | TRBV5-1 | CASSLGTGVDNQPQHF | TGCGCCAGCAGCTTGGGGACAGGGGTAGACAATCAGCCCCAGCATTTT
many | TRBJ1-2 | NA | TRBV6-2/TRBV6-3 | CASSYGQNYGYTF | TGTGCCAGCAGTTACGGGCAGAACTATGGCTACACCTTC
few | TRBJ1-2 | NA | TRBV29-1 | CSVSPGENYGYTF | TGCAGCGTCTCGCCCGGGGAGAACTATGGCTACACCTTC
many | TRBJ2-4 | NA | TRBV24-1 | CATSERQGGIQYF | TGTGCCACCAGTGAAAGGCAGGGGGGCATTCAGTACTTC
many | TRBJ2-7 | NA | TRBV3-1 | CASSQRRRQYF | TGTGCCAGCAGCCAGAGGAGAAGGCAGTACTTC
NA | TRBJ1-4 | TRBD1 | TRBV4-1 | CASSHPGQGNEKLFF | TGCGCCAGCAGCCACCCGGGACAGGGCAATGAAAAACTGTTTTTT
many | TRBJ1-2 | NA | TRBV4-1 | CASSQDGGAYGYTF | TGCGCCAGCAGCCAAGACGGGGGCGCCTATGGCTACACCTTC